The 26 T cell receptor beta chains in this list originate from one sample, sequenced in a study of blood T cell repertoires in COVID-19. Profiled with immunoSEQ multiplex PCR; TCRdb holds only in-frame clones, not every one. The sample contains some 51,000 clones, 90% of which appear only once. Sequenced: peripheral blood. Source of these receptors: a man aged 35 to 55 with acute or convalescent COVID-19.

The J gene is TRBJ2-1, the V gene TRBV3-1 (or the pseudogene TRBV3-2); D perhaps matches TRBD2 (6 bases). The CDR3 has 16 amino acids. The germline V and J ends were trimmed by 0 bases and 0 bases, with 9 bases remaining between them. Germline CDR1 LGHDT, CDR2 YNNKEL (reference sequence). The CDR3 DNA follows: TGTGCCAGCAGCCAAGACCCCGGGAGCTCCTACAATGAGCAGTTCTTC. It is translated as CASSQDPGSSYNEQFF.

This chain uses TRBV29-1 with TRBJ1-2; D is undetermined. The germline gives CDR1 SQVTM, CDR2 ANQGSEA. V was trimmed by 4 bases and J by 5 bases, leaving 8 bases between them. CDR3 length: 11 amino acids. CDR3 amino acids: CSVGVQYGYTF. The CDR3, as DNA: TGCAGCGTTGGTGTCCAGTATGGCTACACCTTC. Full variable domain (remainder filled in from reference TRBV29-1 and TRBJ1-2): SAVISQKPSRDICQRGTSLTIQCQVDSQVTMMFWYRQQPGQSLTLIATANQGSEATYESGFVIDKFPISRPNLTFSTLTVSNMSPEDSSIYLCSVGVQYGYTFGSGTRLTVV.

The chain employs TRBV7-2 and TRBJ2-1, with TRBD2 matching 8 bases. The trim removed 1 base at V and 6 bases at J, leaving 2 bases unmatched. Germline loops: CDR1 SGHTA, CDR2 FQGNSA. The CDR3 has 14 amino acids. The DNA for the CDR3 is TGTGCCAGCAGCTTAGGACTAGCGTCCAATGAGCAGTTCTTC. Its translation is CASSLGLASNEQFF.

CDR3 region: CAWSVDRNYEQYF. For the CDR3, the DNA is TGTGCCTGGAGTGTGGACAGGAACTACGAGCAGTACTTC. The chain combines TRBV30 with TRBJ2-7; 7 bases map to TRBD1. This CDR3 spans 13 amino acids. Trimming at V came to 0 bases and at J to 3 bases, leaving 2 bases not matched to a gene. Germline V CDR1 and CDR2: GTSNPN, SVGIG (reference sequence).

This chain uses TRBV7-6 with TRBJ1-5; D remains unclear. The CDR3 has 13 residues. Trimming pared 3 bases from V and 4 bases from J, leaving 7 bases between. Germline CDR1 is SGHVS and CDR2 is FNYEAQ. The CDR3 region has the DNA TGTGCCAGCAGCTTGGGAGAAAATCAGCCCCAGCATTTT. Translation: CASSLGENQPQHF.

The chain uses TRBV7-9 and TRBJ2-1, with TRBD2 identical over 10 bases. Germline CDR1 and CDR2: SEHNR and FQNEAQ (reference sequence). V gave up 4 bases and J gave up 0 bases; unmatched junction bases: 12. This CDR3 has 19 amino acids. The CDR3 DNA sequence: TGTGCCAGCAGCTCCTCAGGTAAAGCGGGAGGGTCCTCCTACAATGAGCAGTTCTTC. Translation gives CASSSSGKAGGSSYNEQFF. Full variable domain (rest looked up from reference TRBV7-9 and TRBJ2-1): DTGVSQNPRHKITKRGQNVTFRCDPISEHNRLYWYRQTLGQGPEFLTYFQNEAQLEKSRLLSDRFSAERPKGSFSTLEIQRTEQGDSAMYLCASSSSGKAGGSSYNEQFFGPGTRLTVL.

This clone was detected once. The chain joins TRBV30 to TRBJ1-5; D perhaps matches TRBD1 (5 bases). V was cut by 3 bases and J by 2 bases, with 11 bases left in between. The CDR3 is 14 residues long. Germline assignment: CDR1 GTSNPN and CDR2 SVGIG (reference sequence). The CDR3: CAWRRPGGNQPQHF. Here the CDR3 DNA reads TGTGCCTGGAGAAGACCGGGGGGCAATCAGCCCCAGCATTTT.

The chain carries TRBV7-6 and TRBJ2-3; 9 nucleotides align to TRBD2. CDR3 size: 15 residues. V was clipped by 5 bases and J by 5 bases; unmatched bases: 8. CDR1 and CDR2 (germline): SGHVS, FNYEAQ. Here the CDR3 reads CASSRSGSELDTQYF. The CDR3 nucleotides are TGTGCCAGCAGCCGTAGCGGGAGCGAGTTAGATACGCAGTATTTT.

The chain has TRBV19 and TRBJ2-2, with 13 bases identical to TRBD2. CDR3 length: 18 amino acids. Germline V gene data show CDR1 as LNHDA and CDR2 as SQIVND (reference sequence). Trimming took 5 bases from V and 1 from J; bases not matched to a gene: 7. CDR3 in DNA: TGTGCCAGTAGTTCGCCGGGACTAGCGGGAAGGAACACCGGGGAGCTGTTTTTT. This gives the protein CASSSPGLAGRNTGELFF.

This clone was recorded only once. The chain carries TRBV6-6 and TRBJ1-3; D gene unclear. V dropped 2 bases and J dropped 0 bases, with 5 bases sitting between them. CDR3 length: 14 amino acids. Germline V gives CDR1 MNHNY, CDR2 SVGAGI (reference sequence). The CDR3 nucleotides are TGTGCCAGCAGTTACAGCCGCTCTGGAAACACCATATATTTT. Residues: CASSYSRSGNTIYF.

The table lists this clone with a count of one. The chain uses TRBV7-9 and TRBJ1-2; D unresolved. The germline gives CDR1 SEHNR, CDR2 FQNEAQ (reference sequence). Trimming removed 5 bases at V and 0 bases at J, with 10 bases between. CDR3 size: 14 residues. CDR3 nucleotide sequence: TGTGCCAGCAGCCCGGAGGAAGCTAACTATGGCTACACCTTC. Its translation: CASSPEEANYGYTF.

The CDR3 DNA sequence: TGTGCCAGCAGTTACGGGGGACAGGTTAACTATGGCTACACCTTC. It specifies CASSYGGQVNYGYTF. The J gene is TRBJ1-2, the V gene TRBV6-5, with 8 bases fitting TRBD1. The CDR3 runs 15 residues. The trim removed 2 bases at V and 1 base at J, leaving 3 bases unmatched. Looked up from germline, CDR1 is MNHEY and CDR2 is SVGAGI.

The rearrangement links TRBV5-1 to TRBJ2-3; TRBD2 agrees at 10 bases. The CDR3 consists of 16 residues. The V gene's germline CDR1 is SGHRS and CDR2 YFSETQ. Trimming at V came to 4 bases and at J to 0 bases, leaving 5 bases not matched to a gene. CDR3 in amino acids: CASSPGLAQSTDTQYF. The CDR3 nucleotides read TGCGCCAGCAGCCCGGGACTAGCGCAAAGCACAGATACGCAGTATTTT.

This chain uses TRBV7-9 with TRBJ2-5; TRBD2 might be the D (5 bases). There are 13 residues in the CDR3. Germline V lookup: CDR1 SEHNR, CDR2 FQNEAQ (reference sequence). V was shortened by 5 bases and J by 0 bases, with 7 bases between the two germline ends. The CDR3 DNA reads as TGTGCCAGCAGCCGAGCGGACCAAGAGACCCAGTACTTC. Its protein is CASSRADQETQYF.

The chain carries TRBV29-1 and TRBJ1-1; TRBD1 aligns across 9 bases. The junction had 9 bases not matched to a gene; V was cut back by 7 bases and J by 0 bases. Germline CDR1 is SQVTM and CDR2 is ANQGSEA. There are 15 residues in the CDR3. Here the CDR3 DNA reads TGCAGCGCCGGGACAGGGCAGACGATGAACACTGAAGCTTTCTTT. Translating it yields CSAGTGQTMNTEAFF.

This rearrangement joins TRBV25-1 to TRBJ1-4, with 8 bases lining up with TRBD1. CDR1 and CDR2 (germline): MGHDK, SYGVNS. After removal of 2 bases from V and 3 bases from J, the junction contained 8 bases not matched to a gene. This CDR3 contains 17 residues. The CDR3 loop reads CASSEAGRGQSNEKLFF. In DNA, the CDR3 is TGTGCCAGCAGTGAAGCGGGCAGGGGGCAATCTAATGAAAAACTGTTTTTT.

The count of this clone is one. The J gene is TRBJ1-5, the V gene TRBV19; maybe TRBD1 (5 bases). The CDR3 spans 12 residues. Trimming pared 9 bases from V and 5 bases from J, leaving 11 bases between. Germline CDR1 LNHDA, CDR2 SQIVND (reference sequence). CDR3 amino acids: CASRGGYQPQHF. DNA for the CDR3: TGTGCCAGCCGGGGGGGATATCAGCCCCAGCATTTT.

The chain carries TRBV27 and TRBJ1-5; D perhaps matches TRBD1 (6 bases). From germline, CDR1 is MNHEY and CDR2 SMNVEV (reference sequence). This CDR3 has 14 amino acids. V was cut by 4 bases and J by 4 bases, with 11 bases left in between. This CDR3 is CASSSRQGNQPQHF. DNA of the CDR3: TGTGCCAGCAGTTCGCGGCAGGGGAATCAGCCCCAGCATTTT.

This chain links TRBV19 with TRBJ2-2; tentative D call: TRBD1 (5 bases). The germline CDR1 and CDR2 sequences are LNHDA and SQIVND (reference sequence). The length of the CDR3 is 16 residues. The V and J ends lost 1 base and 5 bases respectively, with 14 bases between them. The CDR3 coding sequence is TGTGCCAGTAGTATAGGAAGGATAGGGGCTACCGGGGAGCTGTTTTTT. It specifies CASSIGRIGATGELFF.

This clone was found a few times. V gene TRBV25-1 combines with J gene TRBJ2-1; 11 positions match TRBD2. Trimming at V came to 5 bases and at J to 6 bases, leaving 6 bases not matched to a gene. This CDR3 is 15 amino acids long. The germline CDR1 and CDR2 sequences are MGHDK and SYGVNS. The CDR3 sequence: CASSWGLADSNEQFF. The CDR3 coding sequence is TGTGCCAGCAGTTGGGGACTAGCGGACTCCAATGAGCAGTTCTTC.

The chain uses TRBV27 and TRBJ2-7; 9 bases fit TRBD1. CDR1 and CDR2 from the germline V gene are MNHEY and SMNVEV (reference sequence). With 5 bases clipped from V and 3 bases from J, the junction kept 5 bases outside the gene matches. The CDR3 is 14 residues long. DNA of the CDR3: TGTGCCAGCAGTGTAGGGACAGGGCACTACGAGCAGTACTTC. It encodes CASSVGTGHYEQYF.

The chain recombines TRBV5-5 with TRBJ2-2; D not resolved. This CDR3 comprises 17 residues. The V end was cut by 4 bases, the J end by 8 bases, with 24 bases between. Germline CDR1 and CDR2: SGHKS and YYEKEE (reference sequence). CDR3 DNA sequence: TGTGCCAGCAGCACTGGCGGTGGGTTGCGTCCCAGAGGGGAGCTGTTTTTT. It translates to CASSTGGGLRPRGELFF.

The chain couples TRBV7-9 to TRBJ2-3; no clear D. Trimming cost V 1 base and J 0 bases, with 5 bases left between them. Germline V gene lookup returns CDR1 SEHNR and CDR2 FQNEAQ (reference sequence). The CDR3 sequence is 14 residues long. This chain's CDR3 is CASSLGQSTDTQYF. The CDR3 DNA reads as TGTGCCAGCAGCTTAGGGCAGAGCACAGATACGCAGTATTTT.

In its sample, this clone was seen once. In DNA, the CDR3 is TGTGCCACCAGTGAGCGGGGTTGGTCAGATACGCAGTATTTT. Translated: CATSERGWSDTQYF. V is TRBV24-1 and J is TRBJ2-3; tentatively, D is TRBD2 (6 bases). The CDR3 runs 14 residues. Per germline, CDR1 KGHDR and CDR2 SFDVKD. V lost 4 bases to trimming and J lost 4 bases, with 11 bases between them.

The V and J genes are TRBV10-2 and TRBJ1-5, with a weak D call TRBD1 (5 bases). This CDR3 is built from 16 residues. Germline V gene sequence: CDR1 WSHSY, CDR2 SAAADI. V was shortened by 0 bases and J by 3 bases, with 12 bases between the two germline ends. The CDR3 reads CASSESEGALNQPQHF. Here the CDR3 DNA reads TGCGCCAGCAGTGAGTCGGAAGGGGCTCTCAATCAGCCCCAGCATTTT.

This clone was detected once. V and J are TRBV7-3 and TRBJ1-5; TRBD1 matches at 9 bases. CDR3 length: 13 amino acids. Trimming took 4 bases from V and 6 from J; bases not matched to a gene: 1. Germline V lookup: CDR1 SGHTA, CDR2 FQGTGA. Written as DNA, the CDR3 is TGTGCCAGCAGCTGGGGACAGGGTCAGCCCCAGCATTTT. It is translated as CASSWGQGQPQHF.